The table lists the clone carrying this TCR beta chain with a few counts. V was cut by 1 base and J by 2 bases, with 10 bases left in between. Germline V gene data show CDR1 as SGHRS and CDR2 as YFSETQ. This CDR3 has 15 residues. The data were taken from a study of patients and donors after allogeneic stem cell transplantation. One entry per CDR3 protein, called by TCRdb with MiXCR from the RT-PCR reads. The data show under 170,000 distinct CDR3 sequences, 37% seen once. Sequencing was done on a sample of blood, either unsorted or a sorted T cell fraction (not recorded which). The J gene is TRBJ1-5, the V gene TRBV5-1; D uncertain. The origin of this receptor is a human donor who was either an allogeneic HSCT recipient or a stem cell or donor lymphocyte infusion donor (not recorded which). It is not recorded whose cells these are; they may come from a transplant donor. CDR3 amino acids: CASSLRIRGNQPQHF. CDR3 nucleotides: TGCGCCAGCAGCTTGCGGATTCGCGGCAATCAGCCCCAGCATTTT.